This T cell receptor (beta chain) emerged from a study of shared T cell receptors in the human thymus. Data came from immunoSEQ multiplex PCR; TCRdb stores just in-frame clones and leaves some out. Here the sample spans some 720,000 clones, roughly 90% being singletons. These data were likewise used in another study, on human thymus T cells.

The material sequenced was thymocytes. This clonotype originated in a boy in the first two years of life with a congenital heart defect.

The CDR3 nucleotides read TGTGCCAGCAGTCCCCGAGAAGCGGGAGGGGTAGGGTCTGGGGCCAACGTCCTGACTTTC. Its protein product is CASSPREAGGVGSGANVLTF. The V call is TRBV27, the J call TRBJ2-6; 10 nucleotides align to TRBD2. V lost 5 bases to trimming and J lost 1 base; unmatched junction nucleotides: 14. The CDR3 has 20 residues. Germline-derived CDR1 and CDR2 are MNHEY and SMNVEV (reference sequence).